The 16 T cell receptor beta chains in this list originate from one sample, sequenced in a study of PD-L1 blockade in urothelial cancer (dated by TCRdb to 2017 to 2019). What the time point label conveys for this sample: pretreatment peripheral blood. The receptor library was made with the immunoSEQ multiplex PCR assay. TCRdb's version of the immuneACCESS table is confined to in-frame rearrangements and falls short of the full clone set. An unresolved V gene accounts for under half of the shortfall where checked; the remainder is of unknown origin. This sample holds roughly 95,000 clones; about nine tenths were observed only once. The ten largest clones take up about 2% of the sample. The input for sequencing was PBMCs, taken around atezolizumab (anti-PD-L1) treatment. These receptor sequences come from a man aged 55 to 70 with urothelial cancer.

In DNA form, the CDR3 reads TGTGCCAGCAGTAGGGGTAGTTTTTCCTACAATGAGCAGTTCTTC. It is translated as CASSRGSFSYNEQFF. The genes are TRBV6-5 and TRBJ2-1, with D tentatively TRBD1 (5 bases). CDR1 and CDR2 (germline): MNHEY, SVGAGI. Deletions cut 5 bases from V and 1 base from J, with 12 bases between. This CDR3 is built from 15 residues.

The chain combines TRBV6-4 with TRBJ1-4; TRBD1 aligns across 11 bases. The CDR3 has 14 amino acids. V lost 3 bases to trimming and J lost 8 bases; unmatched junction nucleotides: 2. The V gene's germline CDR1 is MRHNA and CDR2 SNTAGT. CDR3 sequence (DNA): TGTGCCAGCAGTGAAGGGACAGGGGGAGAAAAACTGTTTTTT. It codes for CASSEGTGGEKLFF.

The chain recombines TRBV25-1 with TRBJ2-2; 9 nucleotides line up with TRBD2. The junction had 2 bases not matched to a gene; V was cut back by 3 bases and J by 6 bases. Germline V gene data show CDR1 as MGHDK and CDR2 as SYGVNS. CDR3 length equals 14 residues. The CDR3 region is CASSDGTSPGELFF. The CDR3 coding sequence is TGTGCCAGCAGTGACGGGACTAGCCCCGGGGAGCTGTTTTTT. The full variable domain, completed using reference TRBV25-1 and TRBJ2-2, is EADIYQTPRYLVIGTGKKITLECSQTMGHDKMYWYQQDPGMELHLIHYSYGVNSTEKGDLSSESTVSRIRTEHFPLTLESARPSHTSQYLCASSDGTSPGELFFGEGSRLTVL.

This rearrangement joins TRBV18 to TRBJ2-5; D is unclear. The CDR3 runs 13 residues. V was cut by 4 bases and J by 5 bases, with 11 bases left in between. CDR1 is KGHSH and CDR2 is LQKENI in the germline V gene. Written as DNA, the CDR3 is TGTGCCAGCTCACAAGGAGCTGGCGAGACCCAGTACTTC. It is translated as CASSQGAGETQYF.

This chain links TRBV19 with TRBJ1-5; the match to TRBD1 covers 10 bases. The CDR3 consists of 15 residues. With V trimmed by 6 bases and J by 4 bases, 6 bases remained unmatched. Germline CDR1 reads LNHDA; CDR2 reads SQIVND (reference sequence). CDR3 amino acids: CASSLRDRGNQPQHF. CDR3 nucleotide sequence: TGTGCCAGTAGCCTCCGGGACAGGGGTAATCAGCCCCAGCATTTT.

This chain links TRBV7-8 with TRBJ1-2; D gene uncertain. The CDR3 has 10 amino acids. Germline assignment: CDR1 SGHVS and CDR2 FQNEAQ. Trimming pared 8 bases from V and 8 bases from J, leaving 9 bases between. CDR3 DNA sequence: TGTGCCAGCCTATTATTGGGCTACACCTTC. This gives the protein CASLLLGYTF.

The table lists this clone with a few counts. This chain uses TRBV18 with TRBJ1-2; perhaps TRBD1 as D (6 bases). Trimming removed 4 bases at V and 0 bases at J, with 9 bases between. The CDR3 consists of 14 residues. Germline V gives CDR1 KGHSH, CDR2 LQKENI. The CDR3 sequence: CASSQGQANYGYTF. The CDR3 DNA is TGTGCCAGCTCACAGGGACAAGCTAACTATGGCTACACCTTC.

The V gene is TRBV5-1, the J gene TRBJ1-4; 7 bases are shared with TRBD1. The CDR3 has 14 amino acids. V shed 4 bases, J shed 8 bases, and the junction held 8 bases outside the gene matches. Germline CDR1 SGHRS, CDR2 YFSETQ. CDR3 nucleotide sequence: TGCGCCAGCAGCCGGACAGGCTCGGGAGAAAAACTGTTTTTT. Its protein is CASSRTGSGEKLFF.

The V gene is TRBV5-1, the J gene TRBJ2-1, with TRBD2 matching 14 bases. The CDR3 has 16 residues. With V trimmed by 4 bases and J by 10 bases, 10 bases remained unmatched. CDR1 is SGHRS, CDR2 YFSETQ, per germline. The CDR3 loop is CASSPGLAGGRGEQFF. CDR3 bases: TGCGCCAGCAGCCCAGGACTAGCGGGAGGCCGGGGGGAGCAGTTCTTC.

The chain carries TRBV7-2 and TRBJ1-2; no clear D. Germline lookup yields CDR1 SGHTA and CDR2 FQGNSA. The CDR3 is 16 amino acids. V shed 7 bases and J shed 4 bases, with 22 bases lying between them. In DNA, the CDR3 is TGTGCCAGCACCACCCCCTCCGGGGAGAGAGGCTATGGCTACACCTTC. Translation gives CASTTPSGERGYGYTF.

The J gene is TRBJ2-7, the V gene TRBV9; TRBD2 matches at 15 bases. Germline assignment: CDR1 SGDLS and CDR2 YYNGEE. The CDR3 spans 14 residues. The junction had 1 base not matched to a gene; V was cut back by 3 bases and J by 6 bases. CDR3 sequence reads: CASSAGLAGGEQYF. The CDR3 DNA sequence: TGTGCCAGCAGCGCGGGACTAGCGGGAGGCGAGCAGTACTTC.

This clone was found a few times. V is TRBV4-1 and J is TRBJ2-7; D gene ambiguous. The V gene lost 0 bases and the J gene lost 5 bases, with 14 bases spanning the gap. The V gene's germline CDR1 is MGHRA and CDR2 YSYEKL. This CDR3 is built from 15 residues. CDR3 in DNA: TGCGCCAGCAGCCAAGATCAGAGGCTAGACCACGAGCAGTACTTC. Its protein product is CASSQDQRLDHEQYF.

The chain links TRBV7-3 to TRBJ1-3; D gene unclear. From germline, CDR1 is SGHTA and CDR2 FQGTGA. The germline V and J ends were trimmed by 4 bases and 7 bases, with 11 bases remaining between them. There are 13 residues in the CDR3. The CDR3 is CASSSTPGNTIYF. CDR3 sequence (DNA): TGTGCCAGCAGCTCCACCCCGGGGAACACCATATATTTT.

The V call is TRBV5-6, the J call TRBJ1-5; 7 nucleotides line up with TRBD1. With V trimmed by 4 bases and J by 5 bases, 9 bases remained unmatched. This CDR3 contains 15 residues. Germline-derived CDR1 and CDR2 are SGHDT and YYEEEE. CDR3 sequence: CASSAGTATYQPQHF. The CDR3 coding sequence is TGTGCCAGCAGCGCGGGGACAGCTACGTATCAGCCCCAGCATTTT.

This rearrangement joins TRBV25-1 to TRBJ2-4, with 10 bases matching TRBD1. The CDR3 contains 14 residues. The germline CDR1 and CDR2 sequences are MGHDK and SYGVNS. V was clipped by 4 bases and J by 6 bases; unmatched bases: 3. The CDR3 sequence: CASSAGTGANIQYF. CDR3 nucleotide sequence: TGTGCCAGCAGTGCCGGGACAGGGGCAAACATTCAGTACTTC.

This chain links TRBV13 with TRBJ2-1, with D possibly matching TRBD2 (7 bases). Trimming pared 5 bases from V and 3 bases from J, leaving 17 bases between. This CDR3 region has 16 residues. Per the germline V gene, CDR1 is PRHDT and CDR2 is FYEKMQ (reference sequence). The chain's CDR3 is CASSPWGRGSYNEQFF. In DNA form, the CDR3 reads TGTGCCAGCAGCCCATGGGGGCGGGGGAGCTACAATGAGCAGTTCTTC.